This entry describes one T cell receptor beta chain. The data are from a study of cytomegalovirus exposure and HLA in healthy donors. The V and J ends lost 4 bases and 2 bases, in that order; junction bases with no gene match: 7. CDR3 size: 16 residues. The V gene's germline CDR1 is MNHEY and CDR2 SVGAGI. 60 Vbeta and 13 Jbeta primers were used in PCR. Method: immunoSEQ multiplex PCR; TCRdb's copy keeps in-frame clones and lacks some. The data contain roughly 160,000 clones, roughly 75% of them seen just once; the ten biggest clones take up around 8%. Sequencing was performed on PBMCs. The chain has TRBV6-5 and TRBJ2-3, with TRBD1 matching over 9 bases. The clonotype comes from a woman between 40 and 55 years old in good health and CMV-seropositive. The CDR3: CASSSRDRAVTDTQYF. The CDR3 DNA sequence: TGTGCCAGCAGTTCGCGGGACAGGGCGGTCACAGATACGCAGTATTTT.